This T cell receptor beta chain was found in a study of read filtering for tumor transcriptome and immune sequencing. This clonotype occurred many times. CDR3 length: 16 amino acids. Per the germline V gene, CDR1 is SGHRS and CDR2 is YFSETQ. V was shortened by 5 bases and J by 9 bases, with 24 bases between the two germline ends. Molecular barcoded adaptors covering alpha/delta and beta/gamma chains were used on approximately 400 ng RNA. TCRdb redid the calling of the reads with MiXCR, one entry per CDR3 protein. The sample includes about 63,000 distinct CDR3 sequences, 11% to 15% seen only once; the top ten take approximately 50%.

The chain employs TRBV5-1 and TRBJ2-1, with a weak D call TRBD1 (6 bases). The source is a donor over 35 with multiple myeloma. Sequenced material: a population of CD138-negative cells sorted from bone marrow. CDR3 DNA: TGCGCCAGCAGTCCCGAGGGGGTAGTCGGGTACGGTGAGCAGTTCTTC. This sequence encodes CASSPEGVVGYGEQFF.